What follows are 24 T cell receptor beta chains derived from one specimen sequenced in a study of shared clonotypes between healthy human individuals. Produced via immunoSEQ multiplex PCR; TCRdb's table is partial and in-frame only. The sample includes about 1.4 million clones, 96% seen only once; the top ten take 0.95% to 1.5%. The sequenced sample consisted of naive CD4+ T cells sorted from blood. Subset indicated: CD45RA+ positively selected. Source of these receptors: a man aged 30-40 years in good health.

The rearrangement uses TRBV11-1 and TRBJ2-7; D not resolved. The length of the CDR3 is 14 residues. Deletions cut 3 bases from V and 0 bases from J, with 9 bases between. The germline V gene encodes CDR1 SGHAT and CDR2 FQDESV (reference sequence). CDR3 residues: CASSFGRSSYEQYF. The CDR3 coding sequence is TGTGCCAGCAGCTTCGGACGGAGCTCCTACGAGCAGTACTTC. Variable domain in full (rest from reference TRBV11-1 and TRBJ2-7): EAEVAQSPRYKITEKSQAVAFWCDPISGHATLYWYRQILGQGPELLVQFQDESVVDDSQLPKDRFSAERLKGVDSTLKIQPAELGDSAMYLCASSFGRSSYEQYFGPGTRLTVT.

This sequence joins TRBV27 and TRBJ2-1; 9 bases line up with TRBD2. The CDR3 spans 18 residues. CDR1 and CDR2 from the germline V gene are MNHEY and SMNVEV (reference sequence). J was trimmed by 5 bases and V by 2 bases; bases with no gene match: 13. The CDR3 bases are TGTGCCAGCAGTTTACTAATCAACCTAGCGGGACCTAACAATGAGCAGTTCTTC. Amino acids: CASSLLINLAGPNNEQFF.

V gene TRBV9 combines with J gene TRBJ2-2; D call uncertain. Germline-derived CDR1 and CDR2 are SGDLS and YYNGEE. Trimming took off 1 base at V and 4 bases at J, with 11 bases between the two ends. CDR3 length: 15 residues. CDR3 DNA: TGTGCCAGCAGCGTAAGTACAGCGAGCACCGGGGAGCTGTTTTTT. Its protein product is CASSVSTASTGELFF. Full variable domain (remainder filled in from reference TRBV9 and TRBJ2-2): DSGVTQTPKHLITATGQRVTLRCSPRSGDLSVYWYQQSLDQGLQFLIQYYNGEERAKGNILERFSAQQFPDLHSELNLSSLELGDSALYFCASSVSTASTGELFFGEGSRLTVL.

This chain joins TRBV27 and TRBJ2-7; 9 bases are a match to TRBD1. Germline V lookup: CDR1 MNHEY, CDR2 SMNVEV (reference sequence). V lost 6 bases and J lost 7; bases outside the gene matches: 10. CDR3 length: 14 amino acids. The CDR3 DNA reads as TGTGCCAGCAGCACGGACAGGGGACGGTTGGAGCAGTACTTC. Amino acids: CASSTDRGRLEQYF.

The chain uses TRBV27 and TRBJ2-2; TRBD2 matches 11 bases. Germline V CDR1 and CDR2: MNHEY, SMNVEV (reference sequence). V lost 7 bases, J lost 6 bases, and 7 bases stayed unmatched. The CDR3 spans 15 residues. The CDR3, as DNA: TGTGCCAGCAACCAACTAGCGGGAGTGTCCGGGGAGCTGTTTTTT. Translation: CASNQLAGVSGELFF.

The J gene is TRBJ1-1, the V gene TRBV27; D possibly corresponds to TRBD1 (5 bases). Trimming removed 5 bases from V and 1 base from J, with 8 bases in between. CDR3 length: 13 amino acids. Germline V lookup: CDR1 MNHEY, CDR2 SMNVEV (reference sequence). The CDR3 coding sequence is TGTGCCAGCAGTGGCGGGGCGAACACTGAAGCTTTCTTT. Protein sequence: CASSGGANTEAFF.

J is TRBJ2-7 and V is TRBV15; no clear D gene. The germline V gene has CDR1 LNHNV and CDR2 YYDKDF (reference sequence). The ends were cut back, 5 bases at V and 3 bases at J, with 8 bases in the middle. The CDR3 has 12 amino acids. CDR3 nucleotides: TGTGCCACCAGCTTTCAGAGCTACGAGCAGTACTTC. Residues: CATSFQSYEQYF.

The chain links TRBV7-8 to TRBJ2-7, with D hard to call. Germline V gene sequence: CDR1 SGHVS, CDR2 FQNEAQ. With 0 bases removed from V and 5 bases from J, the gap between germline ends came to 11 bases. The CDR3 extends over 14 amino acids. The CDR3 DNA reads TGTGCCAGCAGCTTAGCTTTTCCTGGTGACGAGCAGTACTTC. Its translation is CASSLAFPGDEQYF.

J is TRBJ1-2 and V is TRBV18; D unclear. This CDR3 has 13 residues. Deletions cut 6 bases from V and 7 bases from J, with 15 bases between. The germline V gene encodes CDR1 KGHSH and CDR2 LQKENI. CDR3 sequence (DNA): TGTGCCAGCTCCCCCCGGTTCCAGGCTGGCTACACCTTC. Protein product: CASSPRFQAGYTF.

This clone was counted a single time. CDR3: CASRGTPPYEQYF. The CDR3 region has the DNA TGTGCCAGTCGAGGGACACCCCCCTACGAGCAGTACTTC. The chain has TRBV18 and TRBJ2-7, with D tentatively TRBD1 (6 bases). Trimming cost V 9 bases and J 2 bases, with 14 bases left between them. The CDR3 covers 13 residues. In germline, CDR1 is KGHSH, CDR2 LQKENI.

A remark on this clone: Germline is not matched at one junction end, which may reflect a read error. The gene calls are TRBV6-1 and TRBJ2-7; 12 nucleotides match TRBD1. CDR3 size: 17 residues. Per germline, CDR1 MNHNS and CDR2 SASEGT. The CDR3 is CASREEGQGAVWYEQYF. The CDR3 DNA follows: TGTGCCAGCAGGGAAGAGGGACAGGGGGCCGTTTGGTACGAGCAGTACTTC.

CDR3 protein: CASSESTVRTALDEQFF. For the CDR3, the DNA is TGCGCCAGCAGTGAGTCGACAGTGAGGACAGCGCTTGATGAGCAGTTCTTC. J is TRBJ2-1 and V is TRBV10-2; possible D gene TRBD1, 6 bases. The CDR3 totals 17 residues. Germline V gene sequence: CDR1 WSHSY, CDR2 SAAADI. The V and J ends lost 0 bases and 8 bases respectively, with 20 bases between them.

The V gene is TRBV5-1, the J gene TRBJ2-5; no reliable D call. The CDR3 loop spans 15 amino acids. V lost 0 bases to trimming and J lost 2 bases, with 11 bases between them. Germline CDR1 is SGHRS and CDR2 is YFSETQ. In DNA, the CDR3 is TGCGCCAGCAGCTTGGCCGACAAGAGACAAGAGACCCAGTACTTC. Its protein is CASSLADKRQETQYF.

Worth noting for this clone: The sample contains more than one DNA sequence encoding this CDR3. The chain has TRBV7-6 and TRBJ2-1, with TRBD1 matching over 8 bases. After removal of 5 bases from V and 10 bases from J, the junction contained 10 bases not matched to a gene. Germline V CDR1 and CDR2: SGHVS, FNYEAQ. The CDR3 extends over 14 amino acids. The CDR3 region is CASSPGQGRPEQFF. The CDR3 bases are TGTGCCAGCAGCCCAGGACAGGGTCGGCCCGAGCAGTTCTTC. The full variable domain, in which reference TRBV7-6 and TRBJ2-1 provide the parts outside the CDR3, is GAGVSQSPRYKVTKRGQDVALRCDPISGHVSLYWYRQALGQGPEFLTYFNYEAQQDKSGLPNDRFSAERPEGSISTLTIQRTEQRDSAMYRCASSPGQGRPEQFFGPGTRLTVL.

The J gene is TRBJ1-1, the V gene TRBV9; D is unclear. Germline V gene data show CDR1 as SGDLS and CDR2 as YYNGEE. This CDR3 contains 15 residues. The V end lost 0 bases, the J end lost 1 base, and 10 bases lay between the germline ends. The CDR3 is CASSVGVSQNTEAFF. CDR3 DNA: TGTGCCAGCAGCGTAGGTGTCAGCCAGAACACTGAAGCTTTCTTT.

The V and J genes are TRBV30 and TRBJ2-4; D is undetermined. The CDR3 contains 16 residues. Germline V CDR1 and CDR2: GTSNPN, SVGIG (reference sequence). Trimming pared 4 bases from V and 5 bases from J, leaving 21 bases between. In nucleotides, the CDR3 is TGTGCCTGGACGTCCAAGTCCACGTCGGCCCAAAACATTCAGTACTTC. It is translated as CAWTSKSTSAQNIQYF.

The chain recombines TRBV9 with TRBJ2-1; 10 nucleotides agree with TRBD1. The CDR3 covers 15 residues. Germline CDR1 reads SGDLS; CDR2 reads YYNGEE. V lost 0 bases, J lost 8 bases, and 5 bases stayed unmatched. The chain's CDR3 is CASSVAPDRGDEQFF. The CDR3 DNA follows: TGTGCCAGCAGCGTAGCTCCGGACAGGGGGGATGAGCAGTTCTTC.

The V gene is TRBV7-9, the J gene TRBJ2-3; TRBD2 aligns across 11 bases. V lost 3 bases, J lost 3 bases, and 11 bases stayed unmatched. Looked up from germline, CDR1 is SEHNR and CDR2 is FQNEAQ (reference sequence). The CDR3 is 18 residues long. In DNA form, the CDR3 reads TGTGCCAGCAGCTTTTCAACGGGACTAGCGGACTTAACAGATACGCAGTATTTT. It is translated as CASSFSTGLADLTDTQYF.

The rearrangement uses TRBV5-1 and TRBJ2-1; D gene unclear. The germline V and J ends were trimmed by 4 bases and 5 bases, with 10 bases remaining between them. Germline CDR1 reads SGHRS; CDR2 reads YFSETQ. CDR3 size: 13 residues. The CDR3 region has the DNA TGCGCCAGCAGCCCTCGCCGTAACAATGAGCAGTTCTTC. Its translation: CASSPRRNNEQFF.

Details on this clone: Other DNA sequences in this sample translate to the same CDR3. This chain joins TRBV5-1 and TRBJ1-2, with TRBD1 matching over 12 bases. There are 15 residues in the CDR3. Germline V CDR1 and CDR2: SGHRS, YFSETQ. The V segment lost 3 bases and the J segment 8 bases; nucleotides outside the gene matches: 8. The CDR3 DNA reads as TGCGCCAGCAGCTCGCCGGGACAGGGGGCAGAAGGCTACACCTTC. Amino acid sequence: CASSSPGQGAEGYTF.

The chain has TRBV5-1 and TRBJ2-1, with 7 bases identical to TRBD2. CDR3 length: 15 amino acids. J was trimmed by 5 bases and V by 4 bases; bases with no gene match: 9. The germline CDR1 and CDR2 sequences are SGHRS and YFSETQ. The CDR3 nucleotides are TGCGCCAGCAGCAGAGTAGCGGGCTTTGACAATGAGCAGTTCTTC. Translation: CASSRVAGFDNEQFF.

The genes are TRBV10-2 and TRBJ1-3; 9 positions agree with TRBD1. CDR1 is WSHSY and CDR2 is SAAADI in the germline V gene. The CDR3 totals 14 residues. J was trimmed by 1 base and V by 6 bases; bases with no gene match: 1. The CDR3 region has the DNA TGCGCCAGCAGACAGGGGGCATCTGGAAACACCATATATTTT. Residues: CASRQGASGNTIYF.

J is TRBJ2-1 and V is TRBV6-5, with 10 nucleotides matching TRBD2. Germline CDR1 is MNHEY and CDR2 is SVGAGI. After removal of 2 bases from V and 8 bases from J, the junction contained 6 bases not matched to a gene. The CDR3 contains 15 residues. For the CDR3, the DNA is TGTGCCAGCAGTTACCGGCTAGCGGGAGTACATGAGCAGTTCTTC. This codes for CASSYRLAGVHEQFF.

This rearrangement joins TRBV28 to TRBJ1-1; TRBD1 aligns across 7 bases. There are 15 residues in the CDR3. The V and J ends lost 2 bases and 6 bases, in that order; junction bases with no gene match: 9. Germline V gene data show CDR1 as MDHEN and CDR2 as SYDVKM. This CDR3 is CASSLRQGSRAEAFF. Here the CDR3 DNA reads TGTGCCAGCAGTTTAAGACAGGGATCGCGAGCTGAAGCTTTCTTT.